These T cell receptor beta chains were read from a single sample in a study of blood T cell repertoires in COVID-19. The data were produced by immunoSEQ multiplex PCR, yet TCRdb's version contains in-frame clones alone and is incomplete. The sample consists of 60,000 to 100,000 clones, about 87% of them appearing once. Sequencing was performed on peripheral blood. Receptors were obtained from a middle-aged man with active COVID-19. Each CDR3 is given with its conserved first and last residue.

V gene: TRBV2; J gene: TRBJ1-5; CDR3 protein: CASSAGGDQPQHF
V gene: TRBV6-2/TRBV6-3; J gene: TRBJ2-5; CDR3 protein: CASSLDRRETQYF
V gene: TRBV19; J gene: TRBJ1-3; CDR3 protein: CASGPGQQLAGNTIYF
V gene: TRBV11-3; J gene: TRBJ2-3; CDR3 protein: CASSLGVPQGQDTQYF
V gene: TRBV5-1; J gene: TRBJ2-5; CDR3 protein: CASSTRDRQETQYF
V gene: TRBV9; J gene: TRBJ2-3; CDR3 protein: CASSVMELGGKQYF
V gene: TRBV5-1; J gene: TRBJ1-2; CDR3 protein: CASSPGGYGYTF
V gene: TRBV27; J gene: TRBJ2-3; CDR3 protein: CASSSSGSFTDTQYF
V gene: TRBV5-8; J gene: TRBJ2-7; CDR3 protein: CASSPNKGPQGSSYEQYF
V gene: TRBV4-3; J gene: TRBJ2-2; CDR3 protein: CASSHRYEGAGELFF
V gene: TRBV5-4; J gene: TRBJ2-2; CDR3 protein: CASSLRGSVTGELFF
V gene: TRBV3-1/TRBV3-2; J gene: TRBJ1-5; CDR3 protein: CASSQDLGPNQPQHF
V gene: TRBV24-1; J gene: TRBJ2-2; CDR3 protein: CATSDLIAGSLEGNTGELFF
V gene: TRBV3-1/TRBV3-2; J gene: TRBJ2-7; CDR3 protein: CASSQTQRGWLVEQYF
V gene: TRBV29-1; J gene: TRBJ1-1; CDR3 protein: CSVRVWGGTEAFF
V gene: TRBV19; J gene: TRBJ1-2; CDR3 protein: CASSPPAGLYGYTF
V gene: TRBV7-3; J gene: TRBJ2-6; CDR3 protein: CASSLGPGTGGSGANVLTF
V gene: TRBV6-1; J gene: TRBJ2-7; CDR3 protein: CASSDRAGEQYF
V gene: TRBV28; J gene: TRBJ2-7; CDR3 protein: CASIAQGGTLHYEQYF
V gene: TRBV10-3; J gene: TRBJ2-7; CDR3 protein: CATTSGNDHEQYF
V gene: TRBV7-9; J gene: TRBJ1-4; CDR3 protein: CASSLEGQLTNEKLFF
V gene: TRBV18; J gene: TRBJ1-1; CDR3 protein: CASATQGMNTEAFF
V gene: TRBV4-3; J gene: TRBJ1-6; CDR3 protein: CASSQEGTGGFSPLHF
V gene: TRBV19; J gene: TRBJ1-2; CDR3 protein: CASSIGQGSGYTF
V gene: TRBV15; J gene: TRBJ2-2; CDR3 protein: CATSRDRGNTGELFF
V gene: TRBV2; J gene: TRBJ2-7; CDR3 protein: CASSVTSGRGEQYF
V gene: TRBV18; J gene: TRBJ2-3; CDR3 protein: CASSPRGTSGVSTDTQYF
V gene: TRBV2; J gene: TRBJ2-1; CDR3 protein: CASLTEYNEQFF
V gene: TRBV5-1; J gene: TRBJ2-5; CDR3 protein: CASSEGVAGAGETQYF
V gene: TRBV28; J gene: TRBJ1-2; CDR3 protein: CASSLTGWGGYTF
V gene: TRBV6-5; J gene: TRBJ1-1; CDR3 protein: CASSYYPGQNQAFF
V gene: TRBV2; J gene: TRBJ1-2; CDR3 protein: CASSEGQAYGYTF
V gene: TRBV6-2/TRBV6-3; J gene: TRBJ1-5; CDR3 protein: CASSYSRGSNQPQHF
V gene: TRBV19; J gene: TRBJ2-1; CDR3 protein: CASSIRGMNNEQFF
V gene: TRBV2; J gene: TRBJ1-5; CDR3 protein: CASSDRYGQLGNSNQPQHF
V gene: TRBV10-1; J gene: TRBJ2-7; CDR3 protein: CASSASQGYEQYF
V gene: TRBV7-2; J gene: TRBJ2-3; CDR3 protein: CASGPSGGGPDTQYF
V gene: TRBV6-1; J gene: TRBJ1-1; CDR3 protein: CASSAPTGTLISEAFF
V gene: TRBV5-8; J gene: TRBJ1-5; CDR3 protein: CASSLEGLGSQPQHF
V gene: TRBV7-8; J gene: TRBJ2-7; CDR3 protein: CASSRDRSYEQYF
V gene: TRBV5-1; J gene: TRBJ2-5; CDR3 protein: CASSLASSGLKQETQYF
V gene: TRBV5-6; J gene: TRBJ1-3; CDR3 protein: CASSPQGSRNTIYF
V gene: TRBV3-1/TRBV3-2; J gene: TRBJ1-6; CDR3 protein: CASSGSEQGKNSPLHF
V gene: TRBV19; J gene: TRBJ1-1; CDR3 protein: CASSPDRGTEAFF
V gene: TRBV28; J gene: TRBJ2-7; CDR3 protein: CASSRWDTTYEQYF
V gene: TRBV3-1/TRBV3-2; J gene: TRBJ2-7; CDR3 protein: CASSQDRDRQYF
V gene: TRBV6-6; J gene: TRBJ2-3; CDR3 protein: CASNLAGGTDTQYF
V gene: TRBV6-1; J gene: TRBJ2-3; CDR3 protein: CASSESGTSGNTQYF
V gene: TRBV5-4; J gene: TRBJ1-1; CDR3 protein: CASSLTGVMNTEAFF